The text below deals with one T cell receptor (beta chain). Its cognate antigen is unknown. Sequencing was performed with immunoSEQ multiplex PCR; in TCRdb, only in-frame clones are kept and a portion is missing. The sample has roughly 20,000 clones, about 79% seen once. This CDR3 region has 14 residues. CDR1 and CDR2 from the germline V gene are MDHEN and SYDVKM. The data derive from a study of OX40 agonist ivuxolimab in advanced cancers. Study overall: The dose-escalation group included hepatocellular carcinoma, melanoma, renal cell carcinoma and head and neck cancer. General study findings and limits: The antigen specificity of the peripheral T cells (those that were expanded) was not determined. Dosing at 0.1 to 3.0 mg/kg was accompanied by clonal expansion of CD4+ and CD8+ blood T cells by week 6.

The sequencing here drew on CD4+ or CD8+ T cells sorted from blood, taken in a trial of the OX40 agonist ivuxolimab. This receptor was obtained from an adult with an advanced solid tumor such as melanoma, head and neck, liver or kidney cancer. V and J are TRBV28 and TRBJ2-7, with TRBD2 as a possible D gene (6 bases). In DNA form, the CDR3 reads TGTGCAGCAGTTTCGGGGGAACCGGGCTACGAGCAGTACTTC. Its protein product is CAAVSGEPGYEQYF.